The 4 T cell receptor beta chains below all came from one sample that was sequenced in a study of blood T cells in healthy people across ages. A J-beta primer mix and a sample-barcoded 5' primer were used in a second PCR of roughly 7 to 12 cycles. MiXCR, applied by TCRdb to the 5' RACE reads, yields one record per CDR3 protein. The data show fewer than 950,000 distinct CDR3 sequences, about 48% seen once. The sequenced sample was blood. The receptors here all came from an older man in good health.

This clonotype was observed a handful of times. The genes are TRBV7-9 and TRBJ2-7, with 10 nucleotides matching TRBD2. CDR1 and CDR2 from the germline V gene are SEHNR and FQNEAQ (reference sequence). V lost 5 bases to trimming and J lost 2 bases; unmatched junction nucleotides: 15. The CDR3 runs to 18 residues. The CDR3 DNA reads TGTGCCAGCAGCCCTAGTACACTAGCGGGAAAATTAACCTACGAGCAGTACTTC. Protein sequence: CASSPSTLAGKLTYEQYF.

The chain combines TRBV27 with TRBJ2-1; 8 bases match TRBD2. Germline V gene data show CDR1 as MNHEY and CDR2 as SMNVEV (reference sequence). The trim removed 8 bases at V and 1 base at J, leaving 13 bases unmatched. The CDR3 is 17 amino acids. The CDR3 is CASLRGGRDPSYNEQFF. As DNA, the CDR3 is TGTGCCAGCCTACGGGGGGGGAGGGATCCGTCCTACAATGAGCAGTTCTTC.

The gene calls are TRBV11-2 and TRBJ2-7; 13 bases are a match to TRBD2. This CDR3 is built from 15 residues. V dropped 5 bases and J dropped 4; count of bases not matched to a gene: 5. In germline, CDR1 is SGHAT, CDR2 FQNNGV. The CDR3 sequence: CASSTGTSGNYEQYF. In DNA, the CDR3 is TGTGCCAGCAGCACCGGGACTAGCGGGAATTACGAGCAGTACTTC.

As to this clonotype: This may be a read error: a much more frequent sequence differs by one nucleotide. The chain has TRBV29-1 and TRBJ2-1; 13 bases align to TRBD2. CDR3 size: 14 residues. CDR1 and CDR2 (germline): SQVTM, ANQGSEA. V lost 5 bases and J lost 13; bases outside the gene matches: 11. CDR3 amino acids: CSVTRTSGSETQFF. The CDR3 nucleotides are TGCAGCGTTACTCGGACTAGCGGGAGTGAGACCCAGTTCTTC.